The 30 T cell receptor beta chains below were found in one sample sequenced in a study of shared clonotypes between healthy human individuals. The data were produced by immunoSEQ multiplex PCR, yet TCRdb's version contains in-frame clones alone and is incomplete. The sample carries more than 2 million clones, over 85% recorded once. The naive CD8 fraction comprised CD45RO-negative cells positively selected for CCR7 and excluded terminally differentiated effector memory CD45RA+ cells. Sequences were obtained from naive CD8+ T cells sorted from blood. Receptor source: a man aged 18 to 30 in good health.

This clone occurred a few times. V gene TRBV29-1 combines with J gene TRBJ2-7, with D unclear. CDR1 is SQVTM and CDR2 is ANQGSEA in the germline V gene. The CDR3 sequence is 12 residues long. Deletions cut 2 bases from V and 0 bases from J, with 5 bases between. CDR3 sequence (DNA): TGCAGCGTTGAAAGAGACTCCTACGAGCAGTACTTC. Its translation: CSVERDSYEQYF.

The chain has TRBV6-1 and TRBJ1-6, with D possibly being TRBD1 (5 bases). V was trimmed by 4 bases and J by 2 bases, leaving 12 bases between them. The CDR3 contains 16 residues. Germline V gene data show CDR1 as MNHNS and CDR2 as SASEGT. The CDR3, as DNA: TGTGCCAGCAGTGTCGCCAGGGTCACCTATAATTCACCCCTCCACTTT. Encoded protein: CASSVARVTYNSPLHF.

The chain joins TRBV29-1 to TRBJ1-1; D remains unclear. Trimming took off 2 bases at V and 0 bases at J, with 16 bases between the two ends. The CDR3 loop spans 16 amino acids. The germline gives CDR1 SQVTM, CDR2 ANQGSEA. The CDR3 DNA sequence: TGCAGCGTTGAATCAGTTCGAGAGTTCATGAACACTGAAGCTTTCTTT. As protein: CSVESVREFMNTEAFF.

The CDR3 here is CASSITSGGAYNEQFF. The CDR3 DNA is TGTGCCAGTAGTATTACTAGCGGGGGGGCCTACAATGAGCAGTTCTTC. V and J are TRBV19 and TRBJ2-1, with TRBD2 matching 13 bases. Germline CDR1 and CDR2: LNHDA and SQIVND (reference sequence). The V and J ends lost 3 bases and 2 bases, in that order; junction bases with no gene match: 1. The CDR3 has 16 residues. Full variable domain (remainder filled in from reference TRBV19 and TRBJ2-1): DGGITQSPKYLFRKEGQNVTLSCEQNLNHDAMYWYRQDPGQGLRLIYYSQIVNDFQKGDIAEGYSVSREKKESFPLTVTSAQKNPTAFYLCASSITSGGAYNEQFFGPGTRLTVL.

In its sample, this clone was seen a few times. The rearrangement joins TRBV7-9 to TRBJ1-2; D not resolved. Trimming removed 3 bases from V and 0 bases from J, with 11 bases in between. The CDR3 covers 15 residues. Germline CDR1 is SEHNR and CDR2 is FQNEAQ (reference sequence). In DNA, the CDR3 is TGTGCCAGCAGCTTCACCCCTGTAGCTAACTATGGCTACACCTTC. Its translation is CASSFTPVANYGYTF.

V is TRBV7-2 and J is TRBJ1-1; D gene uncertain. Germline V gene sequence: CDR1 SGHTA, CDR2 FQGNSA. There are 14 residues in the CDR3. V lost 5 bases, J lost 0 bases, and 10 bases lay in between. CDR3 sequence reads: CASSLVLLNTEAFF. DNA of the CDR3: TGTGCCAGCAGCCTCGTCCTCTTGAACACTGAAGCTTTCTTT.

The chain couples TRBV5-4 to TRBJ2-2; TRBD1 matches 9 bases. V dropped 4 bases and J dropped 6; count of bases not matched to a gene: 10. The CDR3 totals 16 residues. Germline lookup yields CDR1 SGHNT and CDR2 YYREEE (reference sequence). The CDR3 coding sequence is TGTGCCAGCAGCCCGCCGGGACAGGGAGGAGCCGGGGAGCTGTTTTTT. Amino acid sequence: CASSPPGQGGAGELFF.

In regard to this clone: Other DNA sequences in the sample encode the same CDR3. As DNA, the CDR3 is TGTGCCAGCAGCGTAGAAGGCGGGGGGCCCTACAATGAGCAGTTCTTC. As protein: CASSVEGGGPYNEQFF. This chain connects TRBV9 to TRBJ2-1; the match to TRBD2 covers 8 bases. Germline loops: CDR1 SGDLS, CDR2 YYNGEE. This CDR3 has 16 amino acids. The junction had 4 bases not matched to a gene; V was cut back by 0 bases and J by 2 bases.

V usage is TRBV9 and J usage is TRBJ2-7; possible D gene TRBD1, 5 bases. Trimming pared 3 bases from V and 5 bases from J, leaving 9 bases between. Per the germline V gene, CDR1 is SGDLS and CDR2 is YYNGEE. There are 12 residues in the CDR3. The DNA for the CDR3 is TGTGCCAGCAGCGCACCAGGGCACGAGCAGTACTTC. It specifies CASSAPGHEQYF.

This clone has just one count. V is TRBV7-8 and J is TRBJ2-2; D unresolved. There are 14 residues in the CDR3. Trimming shortened V by 6 bases and J by 6 bases, and 14 bases separated the two germline ends. Germline V gene data show CDR1 as SGHVS and CDR2 as FQNEAQ. The CDR3 region is CASSHHWTAGELFF. CDR3 bases: TGTGCCAGCAGTCACCACTGGACGGCCGGGGAGCTGTTTTTT.

The V gene is TRBV6-5, the J gene TRBJ2-4; D gene uncertain. The CDR3 runs 14 residues. Germline-derived CDR1 and CDR2 are MNHEY and SVGAGI. With 0 bases removed from V and 8 bases from J, the gap between germline ends came to 11 bases. The CDR3 sequence: CASSYSQSLDIQYF. The DNA of the CDR3 is TGTGCCAGCAGTTACTCCCAGTCTCTAGACATTCAGTACTTC.

The chain employs TRBV6-1 and TRBJ2-1, with 13 bases lining up with TRBD2. V lost 1 base, J lost 2 bases, and 2 bases stayed unmatched. The CDR3 consists of 17 residues. The germline gives CDR1 MNHNS, CDR2 SASEGT. In DNA form, the CDR3 reads TGTGCCAGCAGTGAAGGGACTAGCGGGGGTCCCTACAATGAGCAGTTCTTC. Its protein is CASSEGTSGGPYNEQFF.

This clone was seen more than once but under ten times. This CDR3 is also generated by other DNA sequences in the sample. The rearrangement uses TRBV5-4 and TRBJ2-3; D possibly corresponds to TRBD2 (6 bases). This CDR3 spans 13 amino acids. Per germline, CDR1 SGHNT and CDR2 YYREEE (reference sequence). Trimming pared 2 bases from V and 4 bases from J, leaving 8 bases between. CDR3 nucleotide sequence: TGTGCCAGCAGCTTTTCGGGGGCAGATACGCAGTATTTT. It yields the protein CASSFSGADTQYF.

As concerns this clone: Other DNA variants within this sample encode the same CDR3. The rearrangement uses TRBV27 and TRBJ2-2, with D possibly being TRBD2 (5 bases). The germline gives CDR1 MNHEY, CDR2 SMNVEV (reference sequence). The CDR3 loop spans 12 amino acids. V was pared by 2 bases and J by 8 bases, with 6 bases between. The CDR3 here is CASSLVAGELFF. The CDR3 DNA follows: TGTGCCAGCAGTTTAGTAGCGGGGGAGCTGTTTTTT.

The chain uses TRBV5-4 and TRBJ2-7; no reliable D call. The germline V and J ends were trimmed by 0 bases and 3 bases, with 7 bases remaining between them. Germline lookup yields CDR1 SGHNT and CDR2 YYREEE (reference sequence). This CDR3 comprises 13 residues. The CDR3 DNA follows: TGTGCCAGCAGCTTGGTAGGGATCTACGAGCAGTACTTC. The encoded protein is CASSLVGIYEQYF.

The J gene is TRBJ2-5, the V gene TRBV7-9, with D perhaps TRBD1 or TRBD2 (6 bases each). The CDR3 is 19 amino acids. Germline V lookup: CDR1 SEHNR, CDR2 FQNEAQ (reference sequence). Trimming removed 5 bases at V and 5 bases at J, with 30 bases between. The CDR3 nucleotides read TGTGCCAGCAGCCTGCTTACAGGGACGGGGGCAGGGCTCATGGAGACCCAGTACTTC. Protein: CASSLLTGTGAGLMETQYF. The complete variable domain, with remaining parts taken from reference TRBV7-9 and TRBJ2-5, reads DTGVSQNPRHKITKRGQNVTFRCDPISEHNRLYWYRQTLGQGPEFLTYFQNEAQLEKSRLLSDRFSAERPKGSFSTLEIQRTEQGDSAMYLCASSLLTGTGAGLMETQYFGPGTRLLVL.

With regard to this clone: Other DNA variants within this sample encode the same CDR3. V usage is TRBV19 and J usage is TRBJ1-1; possible D gene TRBD1, 5 bases. Trimming cost V 1 base and J 5 bases, with 11 bases left between them. Germline CDR1 reads LNHDA; CDR2 reads SQIVND (reference sequence). CDR3 length: 14 amino acids. CDR3 residues: CASSIVGGNTEAFF. In DNA, the CDR3 is TGTGCCAGTAGTATAGTTGGGGGAAATACTGAAGCTTTCTTT.

V is TRBV29-1 and J is TRBJ2-7; 8 bases align to TRBD1. Looked up from germline, CDR1 is SQVTM and CDR2 is ANQGSEA. The J segment lost 4 bases and the V segment lost 7 bases, leaving 15 bases of the junction unmatched. This CDR3 has 15 amino acids. The CDR3: CSASAGAGGKYEQYF. Written as DNA, the CDR3 is TGCAGCGCCTCAGCCGGCGCAGGGGGCAAATACGAGCAGTACTTC.

The chain links TRBV4-3 to TRBJ2-3; D is undetermined. This CDR3 has 18 amino acids. The germline V and J ends were trimmed by 4 bases and 5 bases, with 25 bases remaining between them. The V gene's germline CDR1 is LGHNA and CDR2 YSLEER. Written as DNA, the CDR3 is TGCGCCAGCAGCCGCCACCCCCACAATGCGGAGTCTGAAGATACGCAGTATTTT. Translating gives CASSRHPHNAESEDTQYF.

The chain employs TRBV2 and TRBJ2-7; D unclear. The germline V and J ends were trimmed by 0 bases and 4 bases, with 7 bases remaining between them. Per germline, CDR1 SNHLY and CDR2 FYNNEI. This CDR3 has 13 residues. The CDR3: CASSEAFGYEQYF. In nucleotides, the CDR3 is TGTGCCAGCAGTGAAGCGTTCGGATACGAGCAGTACTTC.

The genes are TRBV7-9 and TRBJ1-4; D unresolved. In germline, CDR1 is SEHNR, CDR2 FQNEAQ (reference sequence). The CDR3 has 14 amino acids. Trimming cost V 1 base and J 4 bases, with 7 bases left between them. The CDR3 loop is CASSLVGSNEKLFF. The DNA of the CDR3 is TGTGCCAGCAGCTTAGTCGGCAGTAATGAAAAACTGTTTTTT.

This chain links TRBV7-9 with TRBJ2-3, with D unresolved. Germline values: CDR1 SEHNR, CDR2 FQNEAQ (reference sequence). This CDR3 is built from 17 residues. V was cut by 7 bases and J by 3 bases, with 23 bases left in between. CDR3 sequence reads: CASTPTPLAFMTDTQYF. CDR3 DNA sequence: TGTGCCAGCACTCCAACCCCACTGGCGTTCATGACAGATACGCAGTATTTT.

This chain links TRBV4-1 with TRBJ1-1; D gene ambiguous. This CDR3 is built from 15 residues. The germline V and J ends were trimmed by 0 bases and 0 bases, with 8 bases remaining between them. CDR1 is MGHRA and CDR2 is YSYEKL in the germline V gene. Here the CDR3 reads CASSQDISLNTEAFF. DNA for the CDR3: TGCGCCAGCAGCCAAGACATATCCCTGAACACTGAAGCTTTCTTT.

With regard to this clone: Germline is not matched at one junction end, which may reflect a read error. The chain uses TRBV4-3 and TRBJ2-7, with D uncertain. The CDR3 length is 13 residues. Germline CDR1 and CDR2: LGHNA and YSLEER. For the CDR3, the DNA is TGCGCCAGCAGCCAACTACATCTATGGAATACCTCGTTC. Protein sequence: CASSQLHLWNTSF.

The V call is TRBV7-9, the J call TRBJ2-7; no clear D. The V end was cut by 5 bases, the J end by 6 bases, with 11 bases between. CDR1 is SEHNR and CDR2 is FQNEAQ in the germline V gene (reference sequence). The CDR3 covers 12 residues. CDR3 protein: CASSPGGTEQYF. CDR3 nucleotide sequence: TGTGCCAGCAGCCCTGGCGGCACCGAGCAGTACTTC. The full variable domain, with the rest looked up from reference TRBV7-9 and TRBJ2-7, is DTGVSQNPRHKITKRGQNVTFRCDPISEHNRLYWYRQTLGQGPEFLTYFQNEAQLEKSRLLSDRFSAERPKGSFSTLEIQRTEQGDSAMYLCASSPGGTEQYFGPGTRLTVT.

This clone was observed a handful of times. The genes are TRBV30 and TRBJ2-4; 9 bases line up with TRBD2. CDR3 length: 15 residues. The V gene's germline CDR1 is GTSNPN and CDR2 SVGIG (reference sequence). The trim removed 5 bases at V and 10 bases at J, leaving 15 bases unmatched. In nucleotides, the CDR3 is TGTGCCTGGCGATTTAGCGGGGGCCCGGGGGAGATTCAGTACTTC. Translation: CAWRFSGGPGEIQYF.

For the CDR3, the DNA is TGTGCCTGGAGTGTTGGGACAGTAATAGAGACCCAGTACTTC. It translates to CAWSVGTVIETQYF. The chain is built from TRBV30 and TRBJ2-7; 7 bases line up with TRBD1. The assigned J gene may be wrong: the sequence end matches TRBJ2-5 better. The germline V gene encodes CDR1 GTSNPN and CDR2 SVGIG (reference sequence). The CDR3 sequence is 14 residues long.

The chain joins TRBV21-1 to TRBJ2-7; the DNA was not compared with TRBD1, the D call given in the table. TRBV21-1 is a documented pseudogene. CDR3 length: 14 residues. The CDR3 spells CASVTGVPVGEQYF. As DNA, the CDR3 is TGTGCCAGCGTCACAGGAGTACCCGTTGGCGAGCAGTACTTC.

This clone has only one observation. The chain recombines TRBV19 with TRBJ2-7; no firm D call. CDR3 length: 17 amino acids. Deletions cut 1 base from V and 0 bases from J, with 16 bases between. Germline CDR1 LNHDA, CDR2 SQIVND (reference sequence). The CDR3 region is CASSIVGFTAFSYEQYF. CDR3 coding DNA: TGTGCCAGTAGTATAGTTGGTTTTACCGCGTTCTCCTACGAGCAGTACTTC.

The chain recombines TRBV9 with TRBJ2-1; D remains unclear. Germline V CDR1 and CDR2: SGDLS, YYNGEE. Trimming took off 7 bases at V and 0 bases at J, with 14 bases between the two ends. The CDR3 extends over 15 amino acids. Written as DNA, the CDR3 is TGTGCCAGCTCTCCTCTCTGGAGCTCCTACAATGAGCAGTTCTTC. Its translation: CASSPLWSSYNEQFF.